This TCR beta chain was identified in a study of blood T cell repertoires in COVID-19. The wider study: Samples of COVID-19 (acute and convalescent) were obtained from the United States, Italy and Spain. Sources were T cells, B-cell-depleted T cells, or PBMCs; the material itself was cDNA or gDNA.

The sample holds a few counts of this clone. Original processing notes: Amplification of reference gene primers was used by the study to estimate nucleated cell counts. TCRdb keeps only in-frame clones here, not all; method: immunoSEQ multiplex PCR. V, J and clone size are those of that table, while D and trimming were read from the DNA. In the table there are about 210,000 clones, around 81% of which are singletons. Germline V CDR1 and CDR2: SNHLY, FYNNEI. The CDR3 is made up of 13 amino acids. The V and J ends lost 6 bases and 2 bases respectively, with 9 bases between them. Sequencing was performed on peripheral blood. The receptor's source is a human donor in a cohort sampled during active COVID-19. The chain recombines TRBV2 with TRBJ2-3; possibly TRBD1 for D (6 bases). CDR3 sequence: CASSRDNTDTQYF. CDR3 sequence (DNA): TGTGCCAGCAGCAGGGACAACACAGATACGCAGTATTTT.